The rows below give T cell receptor beta chains drawn from one sample of a study of T cell responses to AZD1222 COVID-19 vaccine. The method was immunoSEQ multiplex PCR; TCRdb's version includes in-frame clones alone and lacks a portion of them. The sample yields 100,000 to 150,000 clones, about 85% seen once. The sample was peripheral blood, taken on day 0 of AZD1222 vaccination. These receptors came from an adult in good health. Each CDR3 is given with its conserved first and last residue. The order of the fields is D gene, J gene, V gene, clone size, CDR3 protein, CDR3 DNA. The D gene is left open where the match is weak. Where a row states a size, it is once, few, many or the class of an expanded clone; other rows omit it.

>TRBD2|TRBJ2-2|TRBV4-2|-
CASSQDWPSTSGGAPGELFF
TGTGCCAGCAGCCAAGATTGGCCCTCGACTAGCGGGGGGGCCCCCGGGGAGCTGTTTTTT
>-|TRBJ1-1|TRBV10-3|-
CAIRSGTGREAFF
TGTGCCATCAGATCGGGAACAGGGAGAGAAGCTTTCTTT
>-|TRBJ2-5|TRBV24-1|-
CATSDPSQGETQYF
TGTGCCACCAGTGATCCATCTCAGGGAGAGACCCAGTACTTC
>TRBD1|TRBJ1-2|TRBV28|-
CASSLGGGLNYGYTF
TGTGCCAGCAGTCTAGGAGGGGGCCTAAACTATGGCTACACCTTC
>-|TRBJ1-1|TRBV2|few
CARGEGTNTEAFF
TGTGCCAGGGGGGAGGGGACGAACACTGAAGCTTTCTTT
>TRBD1|TRBJ1-2|TRBV15|-
CATSRQTGSGYTF
TGTGCCACCAGCAGACAGACAGGGTCGGGCTACACCTTC
>-|TRBJ1-2|TRBV4-1|-
CASSQGGDGYTF
TGCGCCAGCAGCCAAGGCGGGGATGGCTACACCTTC
>-|TRBJ1-4|TRBV19|-
CASSIGGGPNPEKLFF
TGTGCCAGTAGTATCGGGGGGGGCCCGAATCCAGAAAAACTGTTTTTT
>-|TRBJ2-3|TRBV27|once
CASSLWDGRTDTQYF
TGTGCCAGCAGTTTATGGGACGGGCGGACAGATACGCAGTATTTT
>-|TRBJ2-1|TRBV7-6|-
CASTDPYNEQFF
TGTGCCAGCACCGACCCCTACAATGAGCAGTTCTTC
>-|TRBJ1-2|TRBV12-3/TRBV12-4|-
CASSQGTADGYTF
TGTGCCAGCAGTCAAGGGACCGCGGATGGCTACACCTTC
>-|TRBJ1-5|TRBV30|-
CAWRGPQGGPQHF
TGTGCCTGGAGGGGTCCCCAAGGCGGGCCCCAGCATTTT
>TRBD1|TRBJ2-1|TRBV7-3|-
CASSFRGDRVDEQFF
TGTGCCAGCAGCTTTCGGGGGGACAGGGTTGATGAGCAGTTCTTC
>-|TRBJ1-5|TRBV27|-
CASGPMGPNQPQHF
TGTGCCAGCGGCCCCATGGGTCCCAATCAGCCCCAGCATTTT
>-|TRBJ1-1|TRBV19|-
CASSFQGSGTEAFF
TGTGCCAGTAGTTTTCAGGGCAGCGGCACTGAAGCTTTCTTT
>-|TRBJ1-4|TRBV18|-
CASSPSGELEKLFF
TGTGCCAGCTCACCTTCAGGGGAACTTGAAAAACTGTTTTTT
>-|TRBJ1-1|TRBV27|few
CASSLPSEAFF
TGTGCCAGCAGTTTACCCTCCGAAGCTTTCTTT
>-|TRBJ1-5|TRBV3-1/TRBV3-2|-
CASSHRGAGVGQPQHF
TGTGCCAGCAGCCACCGAGGGGCAGGGGTTGGTCAGCCCCAGCATTTT
>-|TRBJ1-1|TRBV4-3|once
CASSQGLYSPTLEAFF
TGCGCCAGCAGCCAAGGTCTTTACAGTCCAACGCTTGAAGCTTTCTTT
>-|TRBJ1-5|TRBV10-3|-
CAISGGDGAQHF
TGTGCCATCAGTGGGGGGGACGGGGCCCAGCATTTT
>TRBD1|TRBJ2-7|TRBV12-3/TRBV12-4|-
CASSPGGGEQYF
TGTGCCAGCAGTCCAGGGGGTGGCGAGCAGTACTTC
>-|TRBJ1-2|TRBV6-2/TRBV6-3|-
CASSYGWNGYTF
TGTGCCAGCAGTTACGGGTGGAATGGCTACACCTTC
>-|TRBJ1-3|TRBV5-6|-
CASSIDSNSGNTIYF
TGTGCCAGCAGCATCGACAGTAACTCTGGAAACACCATATATTTT
>TRBD1|TRBJ1-1|TRBV5-1|-
CASSRGQGASDTEAFF
TGCGCCAGCAGCAGAGGACAGGGGGCGTCCGACACTGAAGCTTTCTTT
>-|TRBJ1-4|TRBV2|-
CASSVGRGEKLFF
TGTGCCAGCAGTGTCGGGAGAGGCGAAAAACTGTTTTTT
>-|TRBJ2-2|TRBV6-5|few
CASSYWRGNSAGELFF
TGTGCCAGCAGTTATTGGCGGGGCAACAGCGCCGGGGAGCTGTTTTTT
>-|TRBJ1-5|TRBV6-2/TRBV6-3|-
CASSQRTATNQPQHF
TGTGCCAGCAGTCAAAGGACAGCTACCAATCAGCCCCAGCATTTT
>-|TRBJ2-5|TRBV12-5|once
CASAKGGSVETQYF
TGTGCTAGTGCCAAGGGGGGGTCTGTGGAGACCCAGTACTTC
>-|TRBJ1-5|TRBV18|-
CASSPDGYQPQHF
TGTGCCAGCTCACCAGACGGATATCAGCCCCAGCATTTT
>TRBD2|TRBJ2-1|TRBV7-8|-
CASSLAIQRGGYEQFF
TGTGCCAGCAGCTTAGCGATACAGCGGGGGGGCTACGAGCAGTTCTTC
>-|TRBJ2-3|TRBV7-8|-
CASSLVQGRGTDTQYF
TGTGCCAGCAGCTTGGTACAGGGACGGGGCACAGATACGCAGTATTTT
>-|TRBJ1-6|TRBV4-3|-
CASSQATGNSPLHF
TGCGCCAGCAGCCAAGCTACGGGGAATTCACCCCTCCACTTT
>TRBD1|TRBJ1-4|TRBV4-3|-
CASSQANRGHEKLFF
TGCGCCAGCAGCCAAGCTAACAGGGGACATGAAAAACTGTTTTTT
>-|TRBJ2-1|TRBV2|-
CASSGAYNEQFF
TGTGCCAGCAGTGGGGCCTACAATGAGCAGTTCTTC
>-|TRBJ1-5|TRBV19|-
CASSMWQNSNQPQHF
TGTGCCAGTAGTATGTGGCAGAACTCCAATCAGCCCCAGCATTTT
>-|TRBJ2-7|TRBV28|-
CASRDPGVYEQYF
TGTGCCAGCAGGGACCCTGGAGTCTACGAGCAGTACTTC
>-|TRBJ2-5|TRBV1|-
CTSSISGGCQETQYF
TGCACCAGCAGTATTAGCGGGGGATGCCAAGAGACCCAGTACTTC
>-|TRBJ2-7|TRBV5-4|-
CASSHAGFSSYEQYF
TGTGCCAGCAGCCATGCAGGGTTTAGCTCCTACGAGCAGTACTTC
>-|TRBJ1-2|TRBV11-2|-
CASSLQRGDGYTF
TGTGCCAGCAGCTTACAACGGGGCGACGGCTACACCTTC
>TRBD2|TRBJ2-3|TRBV7-8|-
CASSSRGLEPADTQYF
TGTGCCAGCAGCTCCCGGGGACTAGAGCCCGCAGATACGCAGTATTTT
>-|TRBJ1-2|TRBV4-1|-
CASSQSQWEGYGYTF
TGCGCCAGCAGCCAATCCCAGTGGGAGGGGTATGGCTACACCTTC
>TRBD1|TRBJ1-6|TRBV7-8|once
CASSLGQGAVNSPLHF
TGTGCCAGCAGCTTAGGACAGGGGGCAGTAAATTCACCCCTCCACTTT
>-|TRBJ2-5|TRBV13|once
CASSWDNQETQYF
TGTGCCAGCAGCTGGGACAATCAAGAGACCCAGTACTTC
>-|TRBJ1-6|TRBV27|-
CASSFGGGNSPLHF
TGTGCCAGCAGTTTTGGCGGGGGAAATTCACCCCTCCACTTT
>-|TRBJ1-4|TRBV2|few
CASWRVSGSYNEKLFF
TGTGCCAGCTGGAGAGTGTCGGGGAGTTATAATGAAAAACTGTTTTTT
>TRBD1|TRBJ1-2|TRBV4-3|-
CASSQRQGEDHYGYTF
TGCGCCAGCAGCCAAAGACAGGGGGAAGACCACTATGGCTACACCTTC
>-|TRBJ2-7|TRBV6-5|once
CASSLGPPYEQYF
TGTGCCAGCAGCCTCGGACCGCCCTACGAGCAGTACTTC
>-|TRBJ2-5|TRBV15|-
CATSRDGRTGETQYF
TGTGCCACCAGCAGAGATGGTAGAACAGGGGAGACCCAGTACTTC
>-|TRBJ2-3|TRBV7-6|once
CASSLGQNTDTQYF
TGTGCCAGCAGCCTCGGACAGAACACAGATACGCAGTATTTT
>-|TRBJ1-4|TRBV15|few
CATGTGTMGEKLFF
TGTGCCACCGGTACCGGGACAATGGGTGAAAAACTGTTTTTT
>-|TRBJ1-6|TRBV12-5|-
CASGLQGYNSPLHF
TGTGCTAGTGGTTTGCAGGGCTATAATTCACCCCTCCACTTT
>-|TRBJ2-7|TRBV19|-
CASSPRSSIQQYF
TGTGCCAGTAGTCCCCGGTCATCCATACAGCAGTACTTC
>TRBD1|TRBJ1-6|TRBV28|-
CASSLMGGTVNSPLHF
TGTGCCAGCAGCTTAATGGGGGGGACAGTTAATTCACCCCTCCACTTT